These 4 T cell receptor beta chains share one sample of origin, sequenced in a study of glioma-infiltrating T cells after dendritic cell vaccination. Data came from immunoSEQ multiplex PCR; TCRdb stores just in-frame clones and leaves some out. Here the sample spans fewer than 45,000 clones, about 80% being singletons. The source material was blood, sampled before dendritic cell vaccination. Receptors were obtained from a human donor with glioblastoma.

The chain couples TRBV4-3 to TRBJ1-6; D remains ambiguous. V shed 0 bases and J shed 7 bases, with 10 bases lying between them. The CDR3 is 15 amino acids. Germline values: CDR1 LGHNA, CDR2 YSLEER. The CDR3 loop is CASSQDRDFNSPLHF. The CDR3 region has the DNA TGCGCCAGCAGCCAAGATCGGGATTTCAATTCACCCCTCCACTTT.

The count of this clone is one. J is TRBJ1-4 and V is TRBV5-1; TRBD1 is a possible D gene (6 bases). The CDR3 runs to 14 residues. Germline V gives CDR1 SGHRS, CDR2 YFSETQ. Trimming took off 0 bases at V and 5 bases at J, with 8 bases between the two ends. The CDR3 sequence is CASSLGTANEKLFF. In DNA, the CDR3 is TGCGCCAGCAGCTTGGGGACAGCGAATGAAAAACTGTTTTTT.

The chain carries TRBV4-3 and TRBJ2-3; possible D gene TRBD1, 5 bases. CDR3 length: 14 residues. Per the germline V gene, CDR1 is LGHNA and CDR2 is YSLEER. V lost 2 bases to trimming and J lost 6 bases, with 12 bases between them. CDR3 sequence reads: CASSQNRKEDTQYF. The CDR3, as DNA: TGCGCCAGCAGCCAAAACAGGAAGGAGGATACGCAGTATTTT.

The V call is TRBV6-5, the J call TRBJ1-2, with D tentatively TRBD1 (5 bases). This CDR3 contains 14 residues. V was cut by 6 bases and J by 4 bases, with 15 bases left in between. From germline, CDR1 is MNHEY and CDR2 SVGAGI. This CDR3 reads CASRMVDRFYGYTF. The CDR3 coding sequence is TGTGCCAGCAGAATGGTTGACAGATTCTATGGCTACACCTTC.